These 24 T cell receptor beta chains were sequenced from one sample in a study of blood T cell repertoires in COVID-19. The table came from immunoSEQ multiplex PCR; TCRdb's copy has only in-frame clones and leaves some out. The profile covers some 66,000 clones, with 86% appearing a single time and 6.9% taken by the ten largest. Sequencing input: peripheral blood. The origin of the receptors is a man aged 45-60 years with active COVID-19.

The chain carries TRBV3-1 (or the pseudogene TRBV3-2) and TRBJ2-1; D perhaps matches TRBD1 (5 bases). Looked up from germline, CDR1 is LGHDT and CDR2 is YNNKEL (reference sequence). CDR3 length: 16 residues. Trimming removed 0 bases at V and 3 bases at J, with 12 bases between. For the CDR3, the DNA is TGTGCCAGCAGCCAAGATGTCGGGCAGGGCTACAATGAGCAGTTCTTC. Translating gives CASSQDVGQGYNEQFF.

V and J are TRBV7-9 and TRBJ1-2; 9 bases match TRBD1. The CDR3 sequence is 15 residues long. Germline V lookup: CDR1 SEHNR, CDR2 FQNEAQ (reference sequence). Losses at the gene ends were 6 bases for V and 1 base for J; bases not matched to a gene: 6. The CDR3 region has the DNA TGTGCCAGCAGGGGGCGGACAGGGGATAACTATGGCTACACCTTC. It specifies CASRGRTGDNYGYTF.

This chain uses TRBV6-5 with TRBJ1-2, with TRBD1 matching over 9 bases. The CDR3 extends over 15 amino acids. Germline-derived CDR1 and CDR2 are MNHEY and SVGAGI. Trimming cost V 7 bases and J 4 bases; bases outside gene matches: 10. The CDR3 reads CASNPNRGLGYGYTF. CDR3 in DNA: TGTGCCAGCAACCCTAACAGGGGGCTTGGCTATGGCTACACCTTC.

In regard to this clone: The same CDR3 arises from other DNA sequences in this sample as well. The rearrangement uses TRBV6-5 and TRBJ1-5; D is ambiguous. Germline V lookup: CDR1 MNHEY, CDR2 SVGAGI. Trimming stripped 0 bases from V and 4 bases from J, with 4 bases between. The CDR3 is made up of 13 amino acids. Here the CDR3 DNA reads TGTGCCAGCAGTTACTCTCGGAATCAGCCCCAGCATTTT. Its translation is CASSYSRNQPQHF.

This clone was seen a single time. CDR3 in DNA: TGTGCCAGCAGCTTAGGTGGTCTAGCGGTGTACAATGAGCAGTTCTTC. Protein product: CASSLGGLAVYNEQFF. The chain employs TRBV11-2 and TRBJ2-1; 7 bases agree with TRBD2. This CDR3 region has 16 residues. Germline V gene data show CDR1 as SGHAT and CDR2 as FQNNGV. V shed 1 base and J 4 bases; nucleotides not matched to a gene: 7.

V gene TRBV5-1 combines with J gene TRBJ2-1; TRBD1 is a possible D gene (6 bases). Trimming pared 0 bases from V and 8 bases from J, leaving 9 bases between. The CDR3 covers 13 residues. Germline-derived CDR1 and CDR2 are SGHRS and YFSETQ. This CDR3 is CASSLVPGDEQFF. The CDR3 nucleotides are TGCGCCAGCAGCTTGGTCCCAGGGGATGAGCAGTTCTTC.

The chain uses TRBV24-1 and TRBJ1-2; 12 nucleotides match TRBD1. V trimming: 3 bases; J trimming: 8 bases; junction bases outside the gene matches: 9. Germline V gene sequence: CDR1 KGHDR, CDR2 SFDVKD. The CDR3 extends over 16 amino acids. The CDR3: CATSDGRDRGRVGYTF. CDR3 DNA: TGTGCCACCAGTGATGGCCGGGACAGGGGGCGCGTGGGCTACACCTTC.

This clone was seen a few times. This chain uses TRBV2 with TRBJ1-5, with 8 bases matching TRBD1. This CDR3 region has 13 residues. Germline trimming cut 3 bases from V and 6 bases from J; bases unmatched to any gene: 1. Per the germline V gene, CDR1 is SNHLY and CDR2 is FYNNEI. CDR3 region: CASSDQGAQPQHF. CDR3 in DNA: TGTGCCAGCAGTGACCAGGGGGCTCAGCCCCAGCATTTT.

This chain joins TRBV2 and TRBJ1-5; TRBD1 might be the D (6 bases). The length of the CDR3 is 15 residues. Trimming removed 3 bases at V and 2 bases at J, with 11 bases between. Per germline, CDR1 SNHLY and CDR2 FYNNEI. CDR3 sequence: CASSELQGGNQPQHF. CDR3 coding DNA: TGTGCCAGCAGTGAGCTACAGGGTGGCAATCAGCCCCAGCATTTT.

J is TRBJ1-3 and V is TRBV4-2, with no clear D. Looked up from germline, CDR1 is LGHNA and CDR2 is YNFKEQ. This CDR3 has 15 residues. V was pared by 3 bases and J by 2 bases, with 11 bases between. In DNA form, the CDR3 reads TGTGCCAGCAGCCAGAGAGGAGTTACTGGAAACACCATATATTTT. Amino acid sequence: CASSQRGVTGNTIYF.

This chain links TRBV3-1 (or the pseudogene TRBV3-2) with TRBJ2-1; 8 nucleotides agree with TRBD2. The CDR3 runs to 15 residues. After removal of 8 bases from V and 4 bases from J, the junction contained 10 bases not matched to a gene. In germline, CDR1 is LGHDT, CDR2 YNNKEL (reference sequence). CDR3 bases: TGTGCCAGCTATGATTCGCGGGGGGCATACAATGAGCAGTTCTTC. Protein product: CASYDSRGAYNEQFF.

The gene calls are TRBV2 and TRBJ2-3; unclear D gene. CDR3 length equals 12 residues. Germline loops: CDR1 SNHLY, CDR2 FYNNEI. Trimming removed 6 bases from V and 0 bases from J, with 4 bases in between. The CDR3 coding sequence is TGTGCCAGCAGGACTAGCACAGATACGCAGTATTTT. This codes for CASRTSTDTQYF.

V gene TRBV6-1 combines with J gene TRBJ1-1, with a possible D match to TRBD1 (6 bases). The CDR3 sequence is 16 residues long. CDR1 and CDR2 (germline): MNHNS, SASEGT. Trimming pared 1 base from V and 1 base from J, leaving 13 bases between. The CDR3 reads CASSEVFAGENTEAFF. The CDR3, as DNA: TGTGCCAGCAGTGAAGTTTTTGCAGGGGAGAACACTGAAGCTTTCTTT.

The chain combines TRBV7-8 with TRBJ2-5, with TRBD1 identical over 8 bases. Germline CDR1 SGHVS, CDR2 FQNEAQ. The CDR3 covers 16 residues. With V trimmed by 2 bases and J by 1 base, 6 bases remained unmatched. The CDR3 is CASSLQRTGRQETQYF. The CDR3 coding sequence is TGTGCCAGCAGCTTACAAAGGACAGGGCGCCAAGAGACCCAGTACTTC.

The chain has TRBV6-1 and TRBJ2-3; D call uncertain. This CDR3 spans 14 amino acids. In germline, CDR1 is MNHNS, CDR2 SASEGT. V was trimmed by 3 bases and J by 0 bases, leaving 7 bases between them. CDR3 sequence: CASSEEQSTDTQYF. DNA of the CDR3: TGTGCCAGCAGTGAGGAACAGAGCACAGATACGCAGTATTTT.

The chain carries TRBV5-8 and TRBJ2-1; unclear D gene. Germline V gives CDR1 SGHTS, CDR2 YDEGEE. The ends were cut back, 5 bases at V and 8 bases at J, with 14 bases in the middle. The CDR3 is 13 residues long. The CDR3 sequence is CASSYEPRDEQFF. CDR3 bases: TGTGCCAGCAGTTATGAGCCCCGGGATGAGCAGTTCTTC.

This clone has a single count. The chain carries TRBV6-5 and TRBJ2-1; 9 bases fit TRBD1. The germline V gene has CDR1 MNHEY and CDR2 SVGAGI. This CDR3 is 14 amino acids long. V gave up 6 bases and J gave up 7 bases; unmatched junction bases: 7. CDR3 DNA sequence: TGTGCCAGCAGCTTGGGGACAGGGAGGAATGAGCAGTTCTTC. Protein sequence: CASSLGTGRNEQFF.

This clone was found once. This chain connects TRBV24-1 to TRBJ2-3, with 7 bases identical to TRBD2. Germline V CDR1 and CDR2: KGHDR, SFDVKD. CDR3 size: 14 residues. Trimming at V came to 12 bases and at J to 4 bases, leaving 12 bases not matched to a gene. The CDR3 bases are TGTGCCTCCGCACCTAGCGGAGGTGCAGATACGCAGTATTTT. It yields the protein CASAPSGGADTQYF.

V usage is TRBV7-3 and J usage is TRBJ1-2; unclear D gene. Trimming cost V 6 bases and J 4 bases, with 12 bases left between them. Per germline, CDR1 SGHTA and CDR2 FQGTGA. The CDR3 totals 13 residues. Here the CDR3 DNA reads TGTGCCAGCAGTGAGGGTCTTGGCTATGGCTACACCTTC. Its translation is CASSEGLGYGYTF.

V gene TRBV24-1 combines with J gene TRBJ2-1; 10 bases fit TRBD2. Germline assignment: CDR1 KGHDR and CDR2 SFDVKD. The CDR3 covers 16 residues. With 6 bases clipped from V and 1 base from J, the junction kept 5 bases outside the gene matches. In DNA form, the CDR3 reads TGTGCCACCAGTACGATAGCGGGAGGTTCCTACAATGAGCAGTTCTTC. Its translation: CATSTIAGGSYNEQFF.

There are a few counts of this clone. The CDR3 spells CASSLARDNEQFF. As DNA, the CDR3 is TGTGCCAGCAGCTTAGCCCGAGACAATGAGCAGTTCTTC. The genes are TRBV7-2 and TRBJ2-1, with D unresolved. V was shortened by 0 bases and J by 5 bases, with 5 bases between the two germline ends. This CDR3 region has 13 residues. Germline loops: CDR1 SGHTA, CDR2 FQGNSA.

In nucleotides, the CDR3 is TGCGCCAGCAGACCAACAAGCGGGATAACGTCCAATGAGCAGTTCTTC. Encoded protein: CASRPTSGITSNEQFF. The chain carries TRBV5-1 and TRBJ2-1, with TRBD2 matching 7 bases. Germline values: CDR1 SGHRS, CDR2 YFSETQ. The CDR3 is made up of 16 amino acids. J was trimmed by 6 bases and V by 5 bases; bases with no gene match: 14.

This clone was found once. The chain carries TRBV19 and TRBJ1-1; D not certain. This CDR3 is built from 10 residues. Trimming removed 9 bases at V and 12 bases at J, with 14 bases between. Germline assignment: CDR1 LNHDA and CDR2 SQIVND (reference sequence). The CDR3 region has the DNA TGTGCCAGACTGTCCATGAATCCTTTCTTT. It translates to CARLSMNPFF. The full variable domain, completed using reference TRBV19 and TRBJ1-1, is DGGITQSPKYLFRKEGQNVTLSCEQNLNHDAMYWYRQDPGQGLRLIYYSQIVNDFQKGDIAEGYSVSREKKESFPLTVTSAQKNPTAFYLCARLSMNPFFGQGTRLTVV.

The chain couples TRBV11-1 to TRBJ2-3; 8 nucleotides align to TRBD2. The CDR3 has 15 residues. The V gene end was trimmed by 1 base and the J gene end by 3 bases; junction bases not matched to a gene: 3. Germline V gene sequence: CDR1 SGHAT, CDR2 FQDESV (reference sequence). The CDR3 region has the DNA TGTGCCAGCAGCTTAGGTGCGGGGGGTACAGATACGCAGTATTTT. It translates to CASSLGAGGTDTQYF.